A selection of T cell receptor beta chains follows, all from one sample in a study of cytomegalovirus exposure and HLA in healthy donors. Only in-frame clones appear in the TCRdb table, and some are missing; sequencing was by immunoSEQ multiplex PCR. This sample carries 150,000 to 200,000 clones, 75% to 90% of them seen once, and the ten largest clones take 4.1%. Specimen: PBMCs. These receptors were obtained from a man in his fifties in good health and CMV-seropositive. Both conserved end residues are part of each CDR3. D genes are given only for firm matches. Clone sizes are given selectively: once, few, many, or a class where the clone is expanded.

clone_size j_call d_call v_call cdr3_aa cdr3_nt
. TRBJ2-7 . TRBV11-2 CASSPAYEQYF TGTGCCAGCAGCCCCGCCTACGAGCAGTACTTC
. TRBJ2-7 TRBD1 TRBV7-9 CASSSPDRTGVYEQYF TGTGCCAGCAGCTCCCCAGACAGGACAGGGGTCTACGAGCAGTACTTC
few TRBJ1-2 . TRBV27 CASKSTGNGLGYTF TGTGCCAGCAAATCTACGGGGAACGGGTTGGGCTACACCTTC
. TRBJ2-7 . TRBV5-1 CASSANKGEVYEQYF TGCGCCAGCAGCGCGAACAAGGGAGAAGTATACGAGCAGTACTTC
. TRBJ1-1 . TRBV4-2 CASSQRTDRNTEAFF TGTGCCAGCAGCCAACGGACAGATCGGAACACTGAAGCTTTCTTT
. TRBJ2-7 TRBD1 TRBV9 CASSEGDSSYEQYF TGTGCCAGCAGCGAGGGGGACAGCTCCTACGAGCAGTACTTC
. TRBJ1-3 . TRBV9 CASSPMGGALSGNTIYF TGTGCCAGCAGCCCCATGGGAGGCGCCCTCTCTGGAAACACCATATATTTT
few TRBJ1-1 . TRBV6-5 CASSYSLEVITEAFF TGTGCCAGCAGTTACTCGTTGGAGGTAATCACTGAAGCTTTCTTT
. TRBJ2-7 . TRBV30 CAWSVRGLPYEQYF TGTGCCTGGAGTGTACGGGGACTCCCCTACGAGCAGTACTTC
many TRBJ2-1 . TRBV4-3 CASSHSQDPSYNEQFF TGCGCCAGCAGCCATTCACAGGACCCGTCCTACAATGAGCAGTTCTTC
. TRBJ2-7 . TRBV28 CASGTLGGSYEQYF TGTGCCAGCGGCACCCTCGGGGGCTCCTACGAGCAGTACTTC
. TRBJ1-3 . TRBV7-6 CASSSRGFRGNTIYF TGTGCCAGCAGCTCCAGGGGCTTTAGGGGAAACACCATATATTTT
. TRBJ1-1 . TRBV29-1 CSVCQGFGTEAFF TGCAGCGTTTGTCAGGGATTTGGCACTGAAGCTTTCTTT
once TRBJ2-2 . TRBV15 CATRTGNTGELFF TGTGCCACCAGGACAGGAAACACCGGGGAGCTGTTTTTT
. TRBJ2-4 . TRBV7-2 CASSLGRWDIQYF TGTGCCAGCAGCTTGGGGCGCTGGGACATTCAGTACTTC
. TRBJ2-7 . TRBV18 CASSPRRDGDEQYF TGTGCCAGCTCACCGAGGCGGGACGGAGACGAGCAGTACTTC
. TRBJ2-7 . TRBV4-1 CASSLSGQHSYEQYF TGCGCCAGCAGCCTCTCCGGACAGCACTCCTACGAGCAGTACTTC
. TRBJ2-3 . TRBV2 CASNVGAGGTDTQYF TGTGCCAGCAACGTGGGGGCGGGGGGCACAGATACGCAGTATTTT
. TRBJ1-3 TRBD1 TRBV5-4 CASSLGQGARGNTIYF TGTGCCAGCAGCTTGGGGCAGGGGGCTAGGGGAAACACCATATATTTT
. TRBJ2-3 . TRBV29-1 CSVPGYSADTQYF TGCAGCGTCCCCGGGTACTCTGCAGATACGCAGTATTTT
. TRBJ2-3 TRBD2 TRBV10-3 CATSDWGGGDTDTQYF TGTGCCACCAGTGACTGGGGGGGAGGAGACACAGATACGCAGTATTTT
. TRBJ1-2 . TRBV30 CAWSVRRETNYGYTF TGTGCCTGGAGTGTACGGAGGGAGACCAACTATGGCTACACCTTC
. TRBJ1-2 . TRBV21-1 CASSKGGLAYNYGYTF TGTGCCAGCAGCAAGGGAGGGTTAGCCTACAACTATGGCTACACCTTC
. TRBJ2-3 TRBD2 TRBV5-4 CASSLGTSGGPSTDTQYF TGTGCCAGCAGCCTCGGGACTAGCGGGGGGCCTAGCACAGATACGCAGTATTTT
few TRBJ2-7 TRBD2 TRBV10-3 CAIQGGRTYEQYF TGTGCCATCCAGGGCGGGAGGACCTACGAGCAGTACTTC
few TRBJ2-4 TRBD2 TRBV18 CASSRGTSGNIQYF TGTGCCAGCTCCCGCGGGACTAGCGGGAACATTCAGTACTTC
. TRBJ2-1 TRBD2 TRBV19 CASSIQVAGGYNEQFF TGTGCCAGTAGTATCCAGGTAGCGGGAGGGTATAATGAGCAGTTCTTC
. TRBJ2-5 . TRBV7-2 CASSPGLVETQYF TGTGCCAGCAGCCCGGGACTGGTAGAGACCCAGTACTTC
. TRBJ2-7 . TRBV28 CASSFGGSYEQYF TGTGCCAGCAGTTTTGGCGGAAGTTACGAGCAGTACTTC
. TRBJ2-1 . TRBV30 CAGKRVHEQFF TGTGCCGGCAAGAGGGTACATGAGCAGTTCTTC
few TRBJ1-1 TRBD1 TRBV25-1 CASKDRGRNTEAFF TGTGCCAGCAAGGACAGGGGTCGGAACACTGAAGCTTTCTTT
. TRBJ2-1 . TRBV7-9 CASSLILAVGVENEQFF TGTGCCAGCAGCTTAATTTTAGCAGTAGGTGTTGAGAATGAGCAGTTCTTC
. TRBJ2-5 TRBD2 TRBV5-4 CASSLGLAGGEETQYF TGTGCCAGCAGCCTGGGACTAGCGGGGGGTGAGGAGACCCAGTACTTC
. TRBJ1-4 . TRBV27 CASSLVGVEKLFF TGTGCCAGCAGTTTAGTGGGAGTAGAAAAACTGTTTTTT
. TRBJ2-1 TRBD1 TRBV5-1 CASSFTGGKNEQFF TGCGCCAGCAGCTTTACAGGGGGCAAGAATGAGCAGTTCTTC
. TRBJ2-4 TRBD1 TRBV7-3 CASSFTRDRGYF TGTGCCAGCAGCTTTACCCGGGACAGGGGTTACTTC
. TRBJ1-1 . TRBV7-3 CASPISGGMNTEAFF TGTGCCAGCCCCATCTCCGGGGGAATGAACACTGAAGCTTTCTTT
once TRBJ1-3 TRBD1 TRBV7-9 CASSFSTFKTGEKHTIYF TGTGCCAGCAGCTTCTCCACCTTTAAGACAGGGGAAAAACACACCATATATTTT
. TRBJ2-7 . TRBV29-1 CSVETQGDYEQYF TGCAGCGTTGAAACCCAAGGGGACTACGAGCAGTACTTC
once TRBJ1-2 . TRBV7-9 CASSLEQFGYTF TGTGCCAGCAGCTTAGAACAGTTTGGCTACACCTTC
. TRBJ2-7 TRBD2 TRBV4-2 CASSQSAGGSYEQYF TGTGCCAGCAGCCAGTCGGCGGGGGGCTCCTACGAGCAGTACTTC
. TRBJ1-5 . TRBV7-8 CASSLTHSNQPQHF TGTGCCAGCAGCTTGACACATAGCAATCAGCCCCAGCATTTT
. TRBJ2-7 TRBD2 TRBV7-8 CASSVHPSGSFEQYF TGTGCCAGCAGCGTACACCCTAGCGGGAGCTTCGAGCAGTACTTC
. TRBJ2-3 . TRBV28 CASSFFRVNTDTQYF TGTGCCAGCAGTTTCTTCCGGGTCAACACAGATACGCAGTATTTT
. TRBJ1-6 TRBD1 TRBV11-2 CASSLLGTRQGYNSPLHF TGTGCCAGCAGCTTACTCGGCACTCGACAGGGATATAATTCACCCCTCCACTTT
few TRBJ2-3 TRBD2 TRBV10-3 CAIRGLGVTDTQYF TGTGCCATCAGGGGACTAGGGGTGACAGATACGCAGTATTTT
. TRBJ2-3 . TRBV6-1 CASSEYFTDTQYF TGTGCCAGCAGTGAATACTTCACAGATACGCAGTATTTT
. TRBJ1-2 . TRBV29-1 CSGGENYGYTF TGCAGCGGGGGGGAGAACTATGGCTACACCTTC
. TRBJ2-7 . TRBV4-1 CASSQFGSSADYEQYF TGCGCCAGCAGCCAATTTGGGAGTAGCGCCGACTACGAGCAGTACTTC